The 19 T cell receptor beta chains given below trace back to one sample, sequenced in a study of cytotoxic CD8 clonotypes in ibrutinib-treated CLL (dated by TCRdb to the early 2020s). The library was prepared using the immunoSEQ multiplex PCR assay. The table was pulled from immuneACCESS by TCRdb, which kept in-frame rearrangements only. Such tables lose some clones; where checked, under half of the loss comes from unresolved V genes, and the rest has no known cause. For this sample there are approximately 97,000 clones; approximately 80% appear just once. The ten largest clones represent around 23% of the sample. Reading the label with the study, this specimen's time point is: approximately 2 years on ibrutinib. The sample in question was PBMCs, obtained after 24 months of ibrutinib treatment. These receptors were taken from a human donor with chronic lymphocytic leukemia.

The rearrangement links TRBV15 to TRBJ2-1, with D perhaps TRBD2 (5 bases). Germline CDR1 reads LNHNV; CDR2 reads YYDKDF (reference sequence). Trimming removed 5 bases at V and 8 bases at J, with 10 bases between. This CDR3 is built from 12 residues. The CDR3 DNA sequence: TGTGCCACCAGCCCGGACTTCGATGAGCAGTTCTTC. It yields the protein CATSPDFDEQFF.

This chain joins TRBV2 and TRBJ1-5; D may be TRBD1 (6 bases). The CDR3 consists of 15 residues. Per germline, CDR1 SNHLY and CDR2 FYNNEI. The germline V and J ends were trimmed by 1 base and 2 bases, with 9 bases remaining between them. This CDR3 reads CASSEEQGRNQPQHF. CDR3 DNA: TGTGCCAGCAGTGAAGAGCAGGGGCGCAATCAGCCCCAGCATTTT.

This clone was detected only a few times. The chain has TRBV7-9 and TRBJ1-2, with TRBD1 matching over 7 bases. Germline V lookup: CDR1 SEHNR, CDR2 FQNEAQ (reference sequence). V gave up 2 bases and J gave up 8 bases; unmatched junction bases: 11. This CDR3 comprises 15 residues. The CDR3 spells CASSLISMTGRGYTF. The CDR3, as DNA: TGTGCCAGCAGCTTAATCAGCATGACAGGGCGAGGCTACACCTTC.

The CDR3 DNA reads as TGTGCCAGCAGCTTCGACAGGGCCCCTACCTACGAGCAGTACTTC. Encoded protein: CASSFDRAPTYEQYF. The chain couples TRBV13 to TRBJ2-7; 7 bases align to TRBD1. The germline gives CDR1 PRHDT, CDR2 FYEKMQ (reference sequence). This CDR3 is built from 15 residues. Germline trimming cut 3 bases from V and 2 bases from J; bases unmatched to any gene: 7.

CDR3 DNA: TGTGCCAGCGCGCCAATCTACCTGGATCAGCCCCAGCATTTT. Amino acids: CASAPIYLDQPQHF. The V gene is TRBV16, the J gene TRBJ1-5; D is undetermined. The germline V gene encodes CDR1 KGHSY and CDR2 FQNENV. The CDR3 is 14 residues long. Trimming removed 8 bases from V and 5 bases from J, with 16 bases in between.

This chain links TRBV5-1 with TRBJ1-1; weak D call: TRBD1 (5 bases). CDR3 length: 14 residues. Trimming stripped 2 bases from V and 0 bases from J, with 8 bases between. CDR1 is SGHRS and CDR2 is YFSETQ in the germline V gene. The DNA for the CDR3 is TGCGCCAGCAGCTTCCAGGACATGAACACTGAAGCTTTCTTT. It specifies CASSFQDMNTEAFF.

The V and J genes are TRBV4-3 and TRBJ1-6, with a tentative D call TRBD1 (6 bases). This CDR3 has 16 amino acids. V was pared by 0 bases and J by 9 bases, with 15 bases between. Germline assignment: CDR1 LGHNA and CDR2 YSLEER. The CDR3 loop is CASSQDARDTVSPLHF. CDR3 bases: TGCGCCAGCAGCCAAGATGCGCGGGACACCGTTTCACCCCTCCACTTT.

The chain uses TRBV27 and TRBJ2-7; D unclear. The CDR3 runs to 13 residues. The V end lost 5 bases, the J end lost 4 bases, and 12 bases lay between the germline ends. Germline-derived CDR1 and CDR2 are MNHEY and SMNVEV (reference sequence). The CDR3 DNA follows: TGTGCCAGCAGTGGAAGGCCGGAGTACGAGCAGTACTTC. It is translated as CASSGRPEYEQYF.

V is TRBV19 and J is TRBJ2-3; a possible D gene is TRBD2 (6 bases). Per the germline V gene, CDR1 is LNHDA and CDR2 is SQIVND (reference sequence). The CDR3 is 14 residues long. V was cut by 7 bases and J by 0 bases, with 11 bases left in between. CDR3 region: CASKAGPSTDTQYF. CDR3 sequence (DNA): TGTGCCAGTAAGGCGGGACCTAGCACAGATACGCAGTATTTT.

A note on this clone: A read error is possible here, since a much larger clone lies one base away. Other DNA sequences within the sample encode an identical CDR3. The CDR3 bases are TGTGCCAGCAGCAGGGGACAGGGGAACACTGAAGCTTTCTTT. Protein product: CASSRGQGNTEAFF. The genes are TRBV7-3 and TRBJ1-1; 9 nucleotides line up with TRBD1. Germline V gene sequence: CDR1 SGHTA, CDR2 FQGTGA. CDR3 length: 14 amino acids. The J segment lost 1 base and the V segment lost 5 bases, leaving 2 bases of the junction unmatched.

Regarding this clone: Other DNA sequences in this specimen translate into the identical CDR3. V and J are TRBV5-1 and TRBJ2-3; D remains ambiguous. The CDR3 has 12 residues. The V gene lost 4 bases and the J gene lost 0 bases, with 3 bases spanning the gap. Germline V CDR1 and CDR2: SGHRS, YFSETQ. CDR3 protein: CASSLSTDTQYF. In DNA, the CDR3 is TGCGCCAGCAGCCTTAGCACAGATACGCAGTATTTT.

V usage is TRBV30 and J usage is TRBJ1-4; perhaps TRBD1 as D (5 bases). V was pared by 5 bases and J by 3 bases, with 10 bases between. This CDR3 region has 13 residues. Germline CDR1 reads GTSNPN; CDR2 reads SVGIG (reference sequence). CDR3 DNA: TGTGCCTGGTGTGGGGACCCTAATGAAAAACTGTTTTTT. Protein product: CAWCGDPNEKLFF.

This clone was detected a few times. The CDR3 region is CASSSPVASTDTQYF. The CDR3 DNA reads TGTGCCAGCAGCTCCCCGGTAGCTTCCACAGATACGCAGTATTTT. The chain has TRBV7-2 and TRBJ2-3; D unresolved. Germline CDR1 is SGHTA and CDR2 is FQGNSA. The CDR3 length is 15 residues. V was shortened by 4 bases and J by 2 bases, with 13 bases between the two germline ends.

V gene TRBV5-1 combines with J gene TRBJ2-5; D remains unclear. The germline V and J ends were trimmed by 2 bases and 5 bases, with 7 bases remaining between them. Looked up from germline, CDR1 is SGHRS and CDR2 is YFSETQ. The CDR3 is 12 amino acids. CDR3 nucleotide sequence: TGCGCCAGCAGCTTAACGCGGGAGACCCAGTACTTC. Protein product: CASSLTRETQYF.

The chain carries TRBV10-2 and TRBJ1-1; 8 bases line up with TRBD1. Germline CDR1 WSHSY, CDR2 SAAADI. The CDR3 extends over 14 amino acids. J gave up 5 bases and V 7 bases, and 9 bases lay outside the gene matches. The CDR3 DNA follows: TGCGCCAGCAAAATTCAGGGGGCGGGAACTGAAGCTTTCTTT. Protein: CASKIQGAGTEAFF.

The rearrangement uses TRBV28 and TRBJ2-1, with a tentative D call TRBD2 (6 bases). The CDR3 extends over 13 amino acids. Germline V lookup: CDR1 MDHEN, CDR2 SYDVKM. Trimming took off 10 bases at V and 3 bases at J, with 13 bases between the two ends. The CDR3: CAILSGDYNEQFF. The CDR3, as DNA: TGTGCCATCCTTAGCGGAGACTACAATGAGCAGTTCTTC.

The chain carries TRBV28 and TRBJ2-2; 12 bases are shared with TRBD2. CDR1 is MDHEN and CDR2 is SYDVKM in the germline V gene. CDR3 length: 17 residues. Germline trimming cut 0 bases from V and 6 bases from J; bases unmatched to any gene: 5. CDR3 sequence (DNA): TGTGCCAGCAGTTTATGGTCACTAGCGGGAGGACCCGGGGAGCTGTTTTTT. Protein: CASSLWSLAGGPGELFF.

This CDR3 reads CASSQDPRQGYEQYF. The DNA for the CDR3 is TGCGCCAGCAGCCAAGATCCTAGACAGGGTTACGAGCAGTACTTC. The V gene is TRBV4-3, the J gene TRBJ2-7; 7 nucleotides agree with TRBD1. V was pared by 0 bases and J by 4 bases, with 6 bases of the junction left unmatched. This CDR3 spans 15 amino acids. The germline V gene encodes CDR1 LGHNA and CDR2 YSLEER.

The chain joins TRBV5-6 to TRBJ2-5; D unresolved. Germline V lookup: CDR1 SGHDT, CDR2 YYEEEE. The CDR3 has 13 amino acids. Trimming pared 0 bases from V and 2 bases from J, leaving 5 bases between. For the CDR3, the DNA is TGTGCCAGCAGCTTGGTAGGTCAAGAGACCCAGTACTTC. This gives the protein CASSLVGQETQYF.